Sequencing of this TCR beta chain was carried out in a study of blood T cell repertoires in COVID-19. Background on the study: PBMCs, B-cell-depleted T cells, or T cells were the source of the cDNA or gDNA that made up the material.

Sequenced by immunoSEQ multiplex PCR; TCRdb stores in-frame clones only, minus some. Here the sample spans over 150,000 clones, roughly 87% being singletons. CDR1 LNHDA and CDR2 SQIVND come from the germline V gene (reference sequence). The V and J ends lost 4 bases and 6 bases, in that order; junction bases with no gene match: 9. This CDR3 is 15 amino acids long. This clone showed up just once. This sequence joins TRBV19 and TRBJ2-1; 7 bases align to TRBD2. The sequenced sample was peripheral blood. The sequence was collected from a young man who had recovered from COVID-19. The CDR3 DNA reads TGTGCCAGTAGTACCCGGGACTACGGCTCCAATGAGCAGTTCTTC. Translation: CASSTRDYGSNEQFF.